Listed here are 11 T cell receptor beta chains from one sample, sequenced in a study of T cell responses to AZD1222 COVID-19 vaccine. Repertoires were generated with immunoSEQ multiplex PCR, while TCRdb's copy carries only in-frame clones and drops some. The table has under 150,000 clones, about nine tenths seen once. The starting material was peripheral blood, obtained 28 days after the second AZD1222 dose. Source of these receptors: an adult who received the AZD1222 COVID-19 vaccine.

For this clone: At the DNA level, this CDR3 is encoded by other sequences in the same sample as well. The chain carries TRBV27 and TRBJ2-7; D is ambiguous. Trimming took 3 bases from V and 4 from J, leaving 4 bases between them. The germline V gene encodes CDR1 MNHEY and CDR2 SMNVEV (reference sequence). CDR3 size: 11 residues. The CDR3 nucleotides read TGTGCCAGCAGTTTGGGGTACGAGCAGTACTTC. Protein sequence: CASSLGYEQYF.

The chain carries TRBV14 and TRBJ1-1, with 7 positions matching TRBD1. Per the germline V gene, CDR1 is SGHDN and CDR2 is FVKESK. This CDR3 has 13 amino acids. V lost 5 bases and J lost 3; bases outside the gene matches: 3. The CDR3 protein is CASSYRGYTEAFF. DNA for the CDR3: TGTGCCAGCAGCTACAGGGGATACACTGAAGCTTTCTTT. The full variable domain, completed using reference TRBV14 and TRBJ1-1, is EAGVTQFPSHSVIEKGQTVTLRCDPISGHDNLYWYRRVMGKEIKFLLHFVKESKQDESGMPNNRFLAERTGGTYSTLKVQPAELEDSGVYFCASSYRGYTEAFFGQGTRLTVV.

This chain joins TRBV2 and TRBJ1-1; TRBD1 matches 7 bases. The germline V gene encodes CDR1 SNHLY and CDR2 FYNNEI. J lost 5 bases, V lost 8 bases, and 14 bases had no gene match. The CDR3 loop spans 15 amino acids. The CDR3 sequence is CASRVTQGMGTEAFF. The CDR3 nucleotides read TGTGCCAGCCGGGTAACACAGGGGATGGGGACTGAAGCTTTCTTT.

The rearrangement links TRBV6-5 to TRBJ1-5, with a possible D match to TRBD1 (6 bases). Trimming cost V 6 bases and J 5 bases, with 14 bases left between them. The CDR3 is 14 amino acids. CDR1 and CDR2 from the germline V gene are MNHEY and SVGAGI. CDR3 in amino acids: CASRKTRGDQPQHF. The CDR3 nucleotides are TGTGCCAGCAGAAAGACAAGGGGGGATCAGCCCCAGCATTTT.

The chain combines TRBV3-1 (or the pseudogene TRBV3-2) with TRBJ2-7, with TRBD2 identical over 9 bases. V was pared by 3 bases and J by 2 bases, with 5 bases of the junction left unmatched. This CDR3 region has 15 residues. Germline V gene data show CDR1 as LGHDT and CDR2 as YNNKEL (reference sequence). In DNA form, the CDR3 reads TGTGCCAGCAGCCAGGGCGGACTAGCGACCTACGAGCAGTACTTC. Protein: CASSQGGLATYEQYF.

V is TRBV19 and J is TRBJ2-5, with TRBD2 identical over 8 bases. With 9 bases clipped from V and 1 base from J, the junction kept 4 bases outside the gene matches. The CDR3 covers 13 residues. Germline V CDR1 and CDR2: LNHDA, SQIVND (reference sequence). CDR3 nucleotides: TGTGCCAGCAGGGGACTAGTCCAAGAGACCCAGTACTTC. Translation gives CASRGLVQETQYF.

The rearrangement links TRBV5-1 to TRBJ2-5, with a possible D match to TRBD1 (6 bases). Germline V CDR1 and CDR2: SGHRS, YFSETQ. This CDR3 has 14 amino acids. The V end was cut by 5 bases, the J end by 1 base, with 12 bases between. CDR3 region: CASRLQGSQETQYF. The CDR3 nucleotides are TGCGCCAGCAGACTTCAGGGGTCCCAAGAGACCCAGTACTTC.

CDR3 protein: CASAGGLTSPLHF. In DNA, the CDR3 is TGCGCCAGCGCAGGGGGCTTAACTTCACCCCTCCACTTT. The rearrangement uses TRBV5-1 and TRBJ1-6; 8 bases agree with TRBD1. Per germline, CDR1 SGHRS and CDR2 YFSETQ. CDR3 length: 13 amino acids. The junction had 6 bases not matched to a gene; V was cut back by 7 bases and J by 9 bases.

The genes are TRBV5-4 and TRBJ2-5; tentatively, D is TRBD2 (5 bases). Germline CDR1 SGHNT, CDR2 YYREEE (reference sequence). V was shortened by 1 base and J by 1 base, with 5 bases between the two germline ends. CDR3 length equals 13 residues. This CDR3 is CASSLTSQETQYF. CDR3 sequence (DNA): TGTGCCAGCAGCTTGACTAGCCAAGAGACCCAGTACTTC. Looking up the rest from reference TRBV5-4 and TRBJ2-5 gives the full variable domain: ETGVTQSPTHLIKTRGQQVTLRCSSQSGHNTVSWYQQALGQGPQFIFQYYREEENGRGNFPPRFSGLQFPNYSSELNVNALELDDSALYLCASSLTSQETQYFGPGTRLLVL.

The chain joins TRBV6-5 to TRBJ2-3, with D perhaps matching TRBD2 (6 bases). Germline V gene sequence: CDR1 MNHEY, CDR2 SVGAGI. Trimming pared 4 bases from V and 1 base from J, leaving 15 bases between. This CDR3 contains 16 residues. CDR3 sequence reads: CASSSRGILGTDTQYF. The CDR3 nucleotides are TGTGCCAGCAGTTCCCGGGGGATTCTGGGCACAGATACGCAGTATTTT.

The gene calls are TRBV7-9 and TRBJ1-2; no clear D. Trimming stripped 1 base from V and 4 bases from J, with 7 bases between. CDR3 length equals 13 residues. Germline loops: CDR1 SEHNR, CDR2 FQNEAQ (reference sequence). CDR3 DNA: TGTGCCAGCAGCTTAGGGCAAAGCTATGGCTACACCTTC. This gives the protein CASSLGQSYGYTF.